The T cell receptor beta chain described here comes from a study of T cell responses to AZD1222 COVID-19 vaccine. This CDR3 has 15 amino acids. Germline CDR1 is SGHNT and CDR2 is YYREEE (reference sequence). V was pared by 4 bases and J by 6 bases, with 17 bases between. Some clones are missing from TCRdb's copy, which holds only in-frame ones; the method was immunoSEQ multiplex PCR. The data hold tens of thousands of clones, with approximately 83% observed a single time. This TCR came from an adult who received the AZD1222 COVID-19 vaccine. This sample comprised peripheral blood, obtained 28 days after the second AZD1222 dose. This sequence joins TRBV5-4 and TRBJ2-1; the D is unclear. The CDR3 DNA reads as TGTGCCAGCAGCGCGAATGCAGCAGGATTCAATGAGCAGTTCTTC. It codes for CASSANAAGFNEQFF.